What follows is one TCR beta chain and its context. Its antigen is undetermined. TCRdb processed the 5' RACE reads anew with MiXCR; each CDR3 protein has one entry. The repertoire holds 700,000 or so distinct CDR3 sequences, around 8.3% seen once, with approximately 0.94% in the top ten. Germline assignment: CDR1 SGHRS and CDR2 YFSETQ. Trimming cost V 1 base and J 1 base, with 11 bases left between them. This CDR3 region has 15 residues. The data derive from a study of identical twins. The study's findings and limits: Out-of-frame alpha sequences shared by twins showed excess low generation probability.

Another study also made use of these data, one on yellow fever vaccine responses in identical twins.

The rearrangement uses TRBV5-1 and TRBJ1-1, with D perhaps matching TRBD1 (5 bases). The clonotype comes from a woman younger than 30 in good health. The source material was PBMCs. The CDR3, as DNA: TGCGCCAGCAGCTTGTTTTCAGGGACGAACACTGAAGCTTTCTTT. Its translation: CASSLFSGTNTEAFF.